These 9 T cell receptor beta chains came from one sample sequenced in a study of shared clonotypes between healthy human individuals. Profiled with immunoSEQ multiplex PCR; TCRdb holds only in-frame clones, not every one. Among over 950,000 clones listed, around 77% were seen once. Sequenced material: memory CD4+ T cells from PBMCs. As to subset: CD45RA-negative fraction. All receptors come from a man aged 18-30 years in good health. Some clones in this sample may be carry-over from other donors' samples.

The chain is built from TRBV5-4 and TRBJ2-5; possibly TRBD1 for D (5 bases). This CDR3 has 13 amino acids. The germline gives CDR1 SGHNT, CDR2 YYREEE (reference sequence). Deletions cut 1 base from V and 3 bases from J, with 7 bases between. CDR3 bases: TGTGCCAGCAGCTTGACAGGCAAAGAGACCCAGTACTTC. This gives the protein CASSLTGKETQYF.

This clone was seen once. Other DNA sequences in this specimen translate into the identical CDR3. V gene TRBV5-1 combines with J gene TRBJ2-2, with D perhaps TRBD2 (6 bases). The CDR3 sequence is 15 residues long. The germline V and J ends were trimmed by 0 bases and 1 base, with 7 bases remaining between them. CDR1 SGHRS and CDR2 YFSETQ come from the germline V gene. The CDR3: CASSLDGGNTGELFF. For the CDR3, the DNA is TGCGCCAGCAGCTTGGACGGGGGGAACACCGGGGAGCTGTTTTTT.

This clone was detected only once. The chain employs TRBV6-6 and TRBJ2-2; D may be TRBD2 (6 bases). Germline loops: CDR1 MNHNY, CDR2 SVGAGI (reference sequence). The germline V and J ends were trimmed by 3 bases and 0 bases, with 11 bases remaining between them. The CDR3 extends over 16 amino acids. The CDR3 sequence is CASSYLGRPNTGELFF. The CDR3 nucleotides are TGTGCCAGCAGTTATCTCGGGAGACCGAACACCGGGGAGCTGTTTTTT.

Turning to this clone: Other DNA sequences within the sample encode an identical CDR3. The V call is TRBV7-3, the J call TRBJ2-7; TRBD1 aligns across 9 bases. The V and J ends lost 2 bases and 2 bases, in that order; junction bases with no gene match: 4. Germline CDR1 and CDR2: SGHTA and FQGTGA. The CDR3 length is 15 residues. The CDR3: CASSLSGQGPYEQYF. The CDR3 DNA is TGTGCCAGCAGCTTATCGGGACAGGGACCCTACGAGCAGTACTTC.

The chain is built from TRBV2 and TRBJ2-7; D not resolved. Germline V gives CDR1 SNHLY, CDR2 FYNNEI. The CDR3 contains 14 residues. The V end was cut by 7 bases, the J end by 0 bases, with 13 bases between. The CDR3 sequence: CASKTEPPSYEQYF. The CDR3 DNA is TGTGCCAGCAAAACAGAACCCCCCTCCTACGAGCAGTACTTC.

The rearrangement joins TRBV5-4 to TRBJ2-3, with D unclear. Germline V gene sequence: CDR1 SGHNT, CDR2 YYREEE (reference sequence). The CDR3 is 13 residues long. The V gene lost 1 base and the J gene lost 4 bases, with 7 bases spanning the gap. The CDR3 DNA is TGTGCCAGCAGCTTGTCCGCGGCAGATACGCAGTATTTT. It encodes CASSLSAADTQYF. Filled out from reference TRBV5-4 and TRBJ2-3, the complete variable domain reads ETGVTQSPTHLIKTRGQQVTLRCSSQSGHNTVSWYQQALGQGPQFIFQYYREEENGRGNFPPRFSGLQFPNYSSELNVNALELDDSALYLCASSLSAADTQYFGPGTRLTVL.

The chain is built from TRBV28 and TRBJ2-5; tentatively, D is TRBD2 (6 bases). Germline loops: CDR1 MDHEN, CDR2 SYDVKM. Trimming left V 3 bases short and J 0 bases short, with 14 bases between. CDR3 length equals 16 residues. The CDR3 DNA sequence: TGTGCCAGCAGTTTGTGGCGGGGTCTCCACCAAGAGACCCAGTACTTC. This translates into CASSLWRGLHQETQYF. Full variable domain (missing parts from reference TRBV28 and TRBJ2-5): DVKVTQSSRYLVKRTGEKVFLECVQDMDHENMFWYRQDPGLGLRLIYFSYDVKMKEKGDIPEGYSVSREKKERFSLILESASTNQTSMYLCASSLWRGLHQETQYFGPGTRLLVL.

A few counts support this clone. Here the CDR3 DNA reads TGCGCCAGCAGCTTGATTGACGGGAGTCAGCAGTACTTC. Amino acids: CASSLIDGSQQYF. The chain employs TRBV5-1 and TRBJ2-7, with D possibly matching TRBD2 (6 bases). This CDR3 contains 13 residues. Germline-derived CDR1 and CDR2 are SGHRS and YFSETQ. Trimming took 1 base from V and 8 from J, leaving 13 bases between them.

This chain uses TRBV5-1 with TRBJ2-5; either TRBD1 or TRBD2 may supply D (6 bases each). V gave up 4 bases and J gave up 7 bases, with 20 bases separating them. The CDR3 is 15 residues long. Germline-derived CDR1 and CDR2 are SGHRS and YFSETQ. As DNA, the CDR3 is TGCGCCAGCAGCCTAGACCCCCGGGGGCCGGGGACCCAGTACTTC. Its protein product is CASSLDPRGPGTQYF.